This passage covers 23 T cell receptor beta chains from one sample sequenced in a study of OX40 agonist ivuxolimab in advanced cancers. TCRdb's copy holds only in-frame clones and misses some; the assay was immunoSEQ multiplex PCR. Of 53,000 or so clones in the sample, about 88% were seen once. Sequencing was performed on CD4+ or CD8+ T cells sorted from blood, taken in a trial of the OX40 agonist ivuxolimab. The receptors shown here come from an adult with an advanced solid tumor such as melanoma, head and neck, liver or kidney cancer.

The chain combines TRBV19 with TRBJ1-5; D not resolved. V was trimmed by 6 bases and J by 5 bases, leaving 17 bases between them. Germline V CDR1 and CDR2: LNHDA, SQIVND (reference sequence). CDR3 length equals 15 residues. The CDR3 reads CASSGEGRAHQPQHF. Written as DNA, the CDR3 is TGTGCCAGTAGCGGGGAGGGCAGAGCGCATCAGCCCCAGCATTTT.

The chain carries TRBV14 and TRBJ2-2; D call uncertain. The CDR3 is 14 amino acids. Deletions cut 7 bases from V and 5 bases from J, with 14 bases between. Germline V gene data show CDR1 as SGHDN and CDR2 as FVKESK. This CDR3 reads CASNHLGSTGELFF. CDR3 nucleotides: TGTGCCAGCAACCACCTGGGGTCGACCGGGGAGCTGTTTTTT.

The chain recombines TRBV10-3 with TRBJ2-7, with D tentatively TRBD2 (7 bases). Germline V gene sequence: CDR1 ENHRY, CDR2 SYGVKD. The germline V and J ends were trimmed by 10 bases and 6 bases, with 25 bases remaining between them. This CDR3 comprises 15 residues. Here the CDR3 DNA reads TGTGCCAGCAGCCAAGGGGGACTAAAGGTGACCGAGCAGTACTTC. Protein: CASSQGGLKVTEQYF.

This sequence joins TRBV29-1 and TRBJ2-6; TRBD1 is a possible D gene (6 bases). Trimming took off 6 bases at V and 1 base at J, with 13 bases between the two ends. Germline-derived CDR1 and CDR2 are SQVTM and ANQGSEA. The CDR3 is 15 residues long. As DNA, the CDR3 is TGCAGCGTGGCACTACAGGGATCTGGGGCCAACGTCCTGACTTTC. Amino acid sequence: CSVALQGSGANVLTF.

The J gene is TRBJ2-1, the V gene TRBV4-1; a weak D match, TRBD2 (5 bases). Trimming cost V 0 bases and J 4 bases, with 10 bases left between them. CDR3 length equals 15 residues. Looked up from germline, CDR1 is MGHRA and CDR2 is YSYEKL. The CDR3 DNA is TGCGCCAGCAGCCAAGATAGGACTGCTTACAATGAGCAGTTCTTC. Its translation is CASSQDRTAYNEQFF.

CDR3 nucleotide sequence: TGTGCCGGAGGTGGGGACCCCACCTACAATGAGCAGTTCTTC. Residues: CAGGGDPTYNEQFF. The V gene is TRBV18, the J gene TRBJ2-1; TRBD1 or TRBD2 may be the D gene (5 bases each). Germline V gene lookup returns CDR1 KGHSH and CDR2 LQKENI. The CDR3 is 14 residues long. Trimming pared 11 bases from V and 2 bases from J, leaving 16 bases between.

The rearrangement links TRBV28 to TRBJ2-7; D unresolved. From germline, CDR1 is MDHEN and CDR2 SYDVKM. The CDR3 sequence is 11 residues long. V lost 2 bases, J lost 3 bases, and 2 bases lay in between. DNA for the CDR3: TGTGCCAGCAGTTTACTCTACGAGCAGTACTTC. Translated: CASSLLYEQYF. The full variable domain, with the rest looked up from reference TRBV28 and TRBJ2-7, is DVKVTQSSRYLVKRTGEKVFLECVQDMDHENMFWYRQDPGLGLRLIYFSYDVKMKEKGDIPEGYSVSREKKERFSLILESASTNQTSMYLCASSLLYEQYFGPGTRLTVT.

This sequence joins TRBV11-2 and TRBJ2-1, with 13 bases that match TRBD2. Germline V gene data show CDR1 as SGHAT and CDR2 as FQNNGV. The CDR3 covers 16 residues. The ends lost 6 bases at V and 6 bases at J; junction bases unmatched: 8. For the CDR3, the DNA is TGTGCCAGCAGTTCCGGACTAGCGGGGGCCTCCAATGAGCAGTTCTTC. This translates into CASSSGLAGASNEQFF.

V usage is TRBV5-8 and J usage is TRBJ2-7; TRBD1 matches at 8 bases. The CDR3 has 14 residues. Germline V gives CDR1 SGHTS, CDR2 YDEGEE. Trimming removed 5 bases from V and 4 bases from J; junction bases left unmatched: 8. The CDR3 region is CASSISGGGYEQYF. The DNA for the CDR3 is TGTGCCAGCAGTATCTCAGGGGGCGGGTACGAGCAGTACTTC.

This clone was detected a few times. The sample carries other DNA sequences with the same CDR3. V gene TRBV28 combines with J gene TRBJ2-1, with a possible D match to TRBD2 (5 bases). Germline V CDR1 and CDR2: MDHEN, SYDVKM. The CDR3 runs to 13 residues. The V gene lost 6 bases and the J gene lost 5 bases, with 11 bases spanning the gap. CDR3 residues: CASSPDYHNEQFF. Here the CDR3 DNA reads TGTGCCAGCAGCCCCGACTACCACAATGAGCAGTTCTTC.

The V and J genes are TRBV7-6 and TRBJ1-2; D remains ambiguous. Germline CDR1 is SGHVS and CDR2 is FNYEAQ. Trimming removed 1 base from V and 7 bases from J, with 10 bases in between. The CDR3 runs 13 residues. CDR3: CASSLEGYGGYTF. CDR3 sequence (DNA): TGTGCCAGCAGCTTAGAGGGATATGGTGGCTACACCTTC.

The chain couples TRBV19 to TRBJ2-6; D is unclear. Trimming pared 0 bases from V and 0 bases from J, leaving 6 bases between. This CDR3 is built from 16 residues. CDR1 LNHDA and CDR2 SQIVND come from the germline V gene (reference sequence). This CDR3 reads CASSIESYSGANVLTF. The CDR3 bases are TGTGCCAGTAGTATAGAGAGTTACTCTGGGGCCAACGTCCTGACTTTC. The full variable domain, with the rest looked up from reference TRBV19 and TRBJ2-6, is DGGITQSPKYLFRKEGQNVTLSCEQNLNHDAMYWYRQDPGQGLRLIYYSQIVNDFQKGDIAEGYSVSREKKESFPLTVTSAQKNPTAFYLCASSIESYSGANVLTFGAGSRLTVL.

This chain links TRBV11-1 with TRBJ1-1, with 12 bases lining up with TRBD1. Losses at the gene ends were 4 bases for V and 4 bases for J; bases not matched to a gene: 4. This CDR3 is built from 15 residues. Germline-derived CDR1 and CDR2 are SGHAT and FQDESV (reference sequence). The CDR3 reads CASSYGTGGLTEAFF. The DNA for the CDR3 is TGTGCCAGCAGCTACGGGACAGGGGGCCTCACTGAAGCTTTCTTT.

This rearrangement joins TRBV11-1 to TRBJ1-4, with TRBD1 identical over 9 bases. There are 15 residues in the CDR3. The V gene's germline CDR1 is SGHAT and CDR2 FQDESV (reference sequence). V trimming: 5 bases; J trimming: 6 bases; junction bases outside the gene matches: 7. CDR3 sequence (DNA): TGTGCCAGCAGCGAACAGGGGGCGCGCGATGAAAAACTGTTTTTT. It translates to CASSEQGARDEKLFF.

V is TRBV5-4 and J is TRBJ2-7; D remains ambiguous. V dropped 0 bases and J dropped 2 bases, with 12 bases sitting between them. The CDR3 is 15 residues long. CDR1 is SGHNT, CDR2 YYREEE, per germline (reference sequence). The CDR3 nucleotides are TGTGCCAGCAGCTTGGAACCCACCCCCGCCTACGAGCAGTACTTC. Translation: CASSLEPTPAYEQYF.

This sequence joins TRBV25-1 and TRBJ1-4; no clear D gene. V dropped 7 bases and J dropped 4 bases, with 7 bases sitting between them. The CDR3 totals 12 residues. Germline lookup yields CDR1 MGHDK and CDR2 SYGVNS. This CDR3 is CASNSNNEKLFF. CDR3 nucleotide sequence: TGTGCCAGCAACTCCAATAATGAAAAACTGTTTTTT. The whole variable domain, filled in from reference TRBV25-1 and TRBJ1-4, reads EADIYQTPRYLVIGTGKKITLECSQTMGHDKMYWYQQDPGMELHLIHYSYGVNSTEKGDLSSESTVSRIRTEHFPLTLESARPSHTSQYLCASNSNNEKLFFGSGTQLSVL.

This clone was seen only a few times. J is TRBJ2-1 and V is TRBV28, with a possible D match to TRBD2 (6 bases). V lost 3 bases, J lost 4 bases, and 13 bases lay in between. Per germline, CDR1 MDHEN and CDR2 SYDVKM. CDR3 size: 15 residues. CDR3 residues: CASSFGGLLYNEQFF. Here the CDR3 DNA reads TGTGCCAGCAGTTTTGGGGGGTTACTTTACAATGAGCAGTTCTTC.

The chain couples TRBV5-1 to TRBJ2-7; the match to TRBD1 covers 8 bases. With V trimmed by 3 bases and J by 0 bases, 5 bases remained unmatched. This CDR3 region has 15 residues. Germline-derived CDR1 and CDR2 are SGHRS and YFSETQ. The CDR3 DNA sequence: TGCGCCAGCAGCTCCAGACAGGGGTCCTCCTACGAGCAGTACTTC. Its protein is CASSSRQGSSYEQYF.

The genes are TRBV2 and TRBJ2-2, with D tentatively TRBD2 (5 bases). Germline V gene lookup returns CDR1 SNHLY and CDR2 FYNNEI. This CDR3 has 15 residues. The V gene lost 6 bases and the J gene lost 5 bases, with 16 bases spanning the gap. The CDR3 region has the DNA TGTGCCAGCAGCCCTAGCACGGGAACAACCGGGGAGCTGTTTTTT. Residues: CASSPSTGTTGELFF. Full variable domain (missing parts from reference TRBV2 and TRBJ2-2): EPEVTQTPSHQVTQMGQEVILRCVPISNHLYFYWYRQILGQKVEFLVSFYNNEISEKSEIFDDQFSVERPDGSNFTLKIRSTKLEDSAMYFCASSPSTGTTGELFFGEGSRLTVL.

This clone has only a few counts. The sample contains more than one DNA sequence encoding this CDR3. This chain links TRBV28 with TRBJ2-4; either TRBD1 or TRBD2 may fit D (5 bases each). Germline CDR1 is MDHEN and CDR2 is SYDVKM. This CDR3 comprises 16 residues. The V end lost 6 bases, the J end lost 0 bases, and 15 bases lay between the germline ends. The CDR3 reads CASRGTRLLAKNIQYF. CDR3 DNA: TGTGCCAGCAGGGGGACGCGGCTGCTAGCCAAAAACATTCAGTACTTC.

The gene calls are TRBV6-1 and TRBJ2-6; TRBD1 might be the D (5 bases). V was cut by 4 bases and J by 1 base, with 17 bases left in between. The CDR3 runs to 18 residues. Germline CDR1 MNHNS, CDR2 SASEGT. CDR3 bases: TGTGCCAGCAGTGCAAGGACACCGAAGGAGTCTGGGGCCAACGTCCTGACTTTC. It specifies CASSARTPKESGANVLTF.

The V and J genes are TRBV6-5 and TRBJ1-4; 7 bases align to TRBD1. This CDR3 spans 15 amino acids. Germline V gives CDR1 MNHEY, CDR2 SVGAGI. V trimming: 8 bases; J trimming: 6 bases; junction bases outside the gene matches: 12. CDR3 nucleotide sequence: TGTGCCAGCTCCTCTTGGGGCGGGACAGATGAAAAACTGTTTTTT. Its translation is CASSSWGGTDEKLFF.

Written as DNA, the CDR3 is TGTGCCAGCAGCTTGCCCAATTCACCCCTCCACTTT. Encoded protein: CASSLPNSPLHF. The chain carries TRBV5-4 and TRBJ1-6, with unresolved D. The CDR3 runs to 12 residues. Trimming removed 1 base at V and 7 bases at J, with 3 bases between. CDR1 SGHNT and CDR2 YYREEE come from the germline V gene (reference sequence).